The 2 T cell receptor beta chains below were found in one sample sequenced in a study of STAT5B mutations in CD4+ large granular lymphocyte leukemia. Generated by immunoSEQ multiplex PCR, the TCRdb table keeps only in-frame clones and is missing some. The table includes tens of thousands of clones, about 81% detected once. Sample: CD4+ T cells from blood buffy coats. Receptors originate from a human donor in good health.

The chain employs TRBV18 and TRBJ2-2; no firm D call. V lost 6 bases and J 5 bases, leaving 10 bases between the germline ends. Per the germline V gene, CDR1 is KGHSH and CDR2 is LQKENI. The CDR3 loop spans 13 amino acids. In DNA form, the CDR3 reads TGTGCCAGCTCGCCCGACATTACCGGGGAGCTGTTTTTT. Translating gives CASSPDITGELFF.

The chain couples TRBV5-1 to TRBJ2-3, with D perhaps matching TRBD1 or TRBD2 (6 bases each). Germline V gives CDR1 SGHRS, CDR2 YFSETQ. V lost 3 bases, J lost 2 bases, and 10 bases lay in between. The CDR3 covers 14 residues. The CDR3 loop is CASSSGEVTDTQYF. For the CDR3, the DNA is TGCGCCAGCAGCTCAGGGGAGGTCACAGATACGCAGTATTTT.